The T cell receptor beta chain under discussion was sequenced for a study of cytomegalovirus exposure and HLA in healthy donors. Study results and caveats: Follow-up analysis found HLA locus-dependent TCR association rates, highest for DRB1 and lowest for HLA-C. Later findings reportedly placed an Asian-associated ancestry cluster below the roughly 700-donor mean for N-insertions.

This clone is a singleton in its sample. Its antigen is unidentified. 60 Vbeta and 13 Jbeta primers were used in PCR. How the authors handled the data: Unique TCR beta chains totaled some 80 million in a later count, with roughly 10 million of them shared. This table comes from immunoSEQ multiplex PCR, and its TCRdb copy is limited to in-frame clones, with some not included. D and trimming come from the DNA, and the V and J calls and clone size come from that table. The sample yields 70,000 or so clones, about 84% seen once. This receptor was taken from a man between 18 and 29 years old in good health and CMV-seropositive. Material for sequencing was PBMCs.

Here the CDR3 DNA reads TGTGCCAGCAGCGTGGGTGCGGGGAACTACGAGCAGTACTTC. It yields the protein CASSVGAGNYEQYF. V usage is TRBV5-4 and J usage is TRBJ2-7, with D possibly matching TRBD2 (6 bases). V was pared by 4 bases and J by 3 bases, with 14 bases between. Germline V gives CDR1 SGHNT, CDR2 YYREEE (reference sequence). The CDR3 totals 14 residues.